What follows describes a single T cell receptor (beta chain). Authors' data handling: Amplification with reference gene primers provided the estimates of nucleated cell counts. Sequenced by immunoSEQ multiplex PCR; TCRdb stores in-frame clones only, minus some. The V and J calls and clone size were taken over from that table, and D and trimming were inferred from the DNA. The sample has some 150,000 clones, about 86% seen once. This sample was included in a study of blood T cell repertoires in COVID-19. Overall study: The samples span acute and convalescent COVID-19 from the United States, Italy and Spain. T cells, B-cell-depleted T cells, or PBMCs provided the cDNA or gDNA that served as material.

Germline CDR1 MNHEY, CDR2 SVGEGT. The CDR3 has 14 residues. Trimming took 5 bases from V and 1 from J, leaving 11 bases between them. The genes are TRBV6-2 or TRBV6-3 and TRBJ2-5; D not certain. The receptor's source is a woman aged 50 to 60 with active or convalescent COVID-19. The specimen sequenced was peripheral blood. The DNA of the CDR3 is TGTGCCAGCAGTCTTCTTGAGTTCCAAGAGACCCAGTACTTC. Translating gives CASSLLEFQETQYF.